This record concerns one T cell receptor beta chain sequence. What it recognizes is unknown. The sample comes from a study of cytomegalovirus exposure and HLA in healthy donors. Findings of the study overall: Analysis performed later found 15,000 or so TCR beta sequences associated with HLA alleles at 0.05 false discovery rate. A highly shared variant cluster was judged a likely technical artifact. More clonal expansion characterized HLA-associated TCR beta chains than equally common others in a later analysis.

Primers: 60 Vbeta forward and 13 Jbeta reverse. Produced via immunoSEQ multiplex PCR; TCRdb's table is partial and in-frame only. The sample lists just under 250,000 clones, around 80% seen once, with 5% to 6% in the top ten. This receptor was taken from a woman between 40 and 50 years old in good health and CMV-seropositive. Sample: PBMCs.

CDR3 bases: TGTGCCAGCAGCGTTAGCGGGGGGGCCGTAGATACGCAGTATTTT. It translates to CASSVSGGAVDTQYF. This sequence joins TRBV9 and TRBJ2-3; 11 bases line up with TRBD2. CDR3 length: 15 amino acids. V lost 2 bases to trimming and J lost 5 bases; unmatched junction nucleotides: 4. The germline CDR1 and CDR2 sequences are SGDLS and YYNGEE.